This record concerns one T cell receptor beta chain sequence. Its antigen is unidentified. It was RNA transcripts that yielded the amplified TCR beta CDR3 regions. With the HTBI primer set, the TCR CDR3 went through a first round of RT-PCR. Each CDR3 protein is one row after TCRdb ran MiXCR on the multiplex PCR reads. This table has a few hundred thousand distinct CDR3 sequences, about 15% appearing once. The sample comes from a study of T cells in Graves' hyperthyroidism and ophthalmopathy. Study findings and constraints: Also found in blood were most expanded thyroid clonotypes above 0.001. Ophthalmopathy was predicted by the model a median of around 5.9 months ahead of onset.

Patients were excluded because of uncontrolled infection, other autoimmune disease, pregnancy or lactation. An approximately 10 ml volume of fresh peripheral blood provided the PBMCs. The CDR3 is made up of 14 amino acids. Trimming took 3 bases from V and 5 from J, leaving 14 bases between them. Germline CDR1 and CDR2: LNHNV and YYDKDF (reference sequence). This TCR derives from a woman aged 25 to 39 with Graves' hyperthyroidism. Sequenced input: blood. The rearrangement joins TRBV15 to TRBJ2-7, with D hard to call. The CDR3 bases are TGTGCCACCAGCAGGGCCTTAGGAGCCGACGAGCAGTACTTC. It translates to CATSRALGADEQYF.